The clone carrying this T cell receptor beta chain was observed a few times. Its target is not known. V shed 7 bases and J shed 4 bases, with 22 bases lying between them. The germline gives CDR1 SNHLY, CDR2 FYNNEI. This CDR3 contains 16 residues. The data are from a study of T cell repertoires in cytomegalovirus infection. Study-level findings and limits: There were HLA-C-restricted CMV-specific TCR beta clonotypes dominating the ex vivo response.

TCRdb re-called the reads with MiXCR, one entry per CDR3 protein. The sample includes a few hundred thousand distinct CDR3 sequences, roughly 16% of them seen just once. Sequences were obtained from PBMCs. This TCR came from a human donor in good health (CMV status not recorded). Some clones in this sample may be carry-over from other donors' samples. The J gene is TRBJ2-5, the V gene TRBV2; the D call may be TRBD1 or TRBD2 (7 bases each). The CDR3 spells CASMVRGRGRRETQYF. The CDR3 nucleotides are TGTGCCAGCATGGTCCGAGGGAGGGGGCGAAGAGAGACCCAGTACTTC.